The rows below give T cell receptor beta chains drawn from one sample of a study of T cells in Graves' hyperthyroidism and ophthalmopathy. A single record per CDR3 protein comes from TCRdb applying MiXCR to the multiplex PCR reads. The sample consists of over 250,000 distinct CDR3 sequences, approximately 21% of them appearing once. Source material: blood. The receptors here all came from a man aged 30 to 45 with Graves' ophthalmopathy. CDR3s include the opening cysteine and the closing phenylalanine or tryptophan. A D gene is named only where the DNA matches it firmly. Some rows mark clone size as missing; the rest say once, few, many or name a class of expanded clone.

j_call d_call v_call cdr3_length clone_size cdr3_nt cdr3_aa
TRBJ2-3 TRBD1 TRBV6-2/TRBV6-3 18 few TGTGCCAGCACCACCGGGACAGGGGCCCTCTTCTACACAGATACGCAGTATTTT CASTTGTGALFYTDTQYF
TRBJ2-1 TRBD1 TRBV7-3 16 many TGTGCCAGCAGCTTAACCGGGACAGGAGTATACAATGAGCAGTTCTTC CASSLTGTGVYNEQFF
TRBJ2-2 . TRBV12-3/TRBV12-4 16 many TGTGCCAGCAGTCCGCTCCACGGTTTTAGTCCCGGGGAGCTGTTTTTT CASSPLHGFSPGELFF
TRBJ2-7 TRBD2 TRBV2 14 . TGTGCCAGCAGTATTGCGGGAGTTCGGTCCGAGCAGTACTTC CASSIAGVRSEQYF
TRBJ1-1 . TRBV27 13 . TGTGCCAGCAGTTTATCAACACTCACTGAAGCTTTCTTT CASSLSTLTEAFF
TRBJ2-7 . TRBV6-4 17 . TGTGCCAGCAGTGACTCGATTCGTGGGATCGGTCGGTACGAGCAGTACTTC CASSDSIRGIGRYEQYF
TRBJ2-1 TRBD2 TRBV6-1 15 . TGTGCCAGCCTTAGGACTAGCGGGAGTGTGGATGAGCAGTTCTTC CASLRTSGSVDEQFF
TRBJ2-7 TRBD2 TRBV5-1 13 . TGCGCCAGCAGGCGGGAGGGCCCCTACGAGCAGTACTTC CASRREGPYEQYF
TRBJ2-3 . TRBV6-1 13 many TGTGCCAGCATTCGTCCGGAGACGCGTACGCAGTATTTT CASIRPETRTQYF
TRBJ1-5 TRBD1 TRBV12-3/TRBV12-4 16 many TGTGCCAGCAGTCTGGATGGACAGGGAAGCGATCAGCCCCAGCATTTT CASSLDGQGSDQPQHF
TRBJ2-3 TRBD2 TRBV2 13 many TGTGCCAGCGGGAGGGCCCAGGCAGATACGCAGTATTTT CASGRAQADTQYF